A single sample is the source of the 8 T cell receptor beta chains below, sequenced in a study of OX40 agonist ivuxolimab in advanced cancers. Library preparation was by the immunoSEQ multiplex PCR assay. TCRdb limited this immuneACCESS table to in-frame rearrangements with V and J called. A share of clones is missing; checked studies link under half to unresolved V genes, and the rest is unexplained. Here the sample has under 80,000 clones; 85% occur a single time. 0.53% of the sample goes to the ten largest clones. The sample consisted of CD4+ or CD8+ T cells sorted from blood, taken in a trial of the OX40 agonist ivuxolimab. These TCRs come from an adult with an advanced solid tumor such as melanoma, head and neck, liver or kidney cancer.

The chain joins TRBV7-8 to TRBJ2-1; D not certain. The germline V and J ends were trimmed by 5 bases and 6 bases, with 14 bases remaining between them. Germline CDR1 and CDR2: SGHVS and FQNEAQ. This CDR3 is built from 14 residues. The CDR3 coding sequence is TGTGCCAGCAGCCGTCGGAGCAATGGCAATGAGCAGTTCTTC. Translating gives CASSRRSNGNEQFF.

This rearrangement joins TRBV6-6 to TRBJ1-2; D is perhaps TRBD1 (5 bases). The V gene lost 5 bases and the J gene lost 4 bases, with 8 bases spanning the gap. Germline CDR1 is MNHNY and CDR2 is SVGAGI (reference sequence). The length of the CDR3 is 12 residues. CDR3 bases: TGTGCCAGCAGTGGGGACGGCTATGGCTACACCTTC. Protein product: CASSGDGYGYTF.

The CDR3 sequence is CASSHSTYEQYF. The CDR3 DNA sequence: TGTGCCAGCAGTCACAGTACCTACGAGCAGTACTTC. This chain links TRBV6-6 with TRBJ2-7; D is ambiguous. CDR3 length: 12 residues. From germline, CDR1 is MNHNY and CDR2 SVGAGI (reference sequence). V was pared by 5 bases and J by 2 bases, with 7 bases between.

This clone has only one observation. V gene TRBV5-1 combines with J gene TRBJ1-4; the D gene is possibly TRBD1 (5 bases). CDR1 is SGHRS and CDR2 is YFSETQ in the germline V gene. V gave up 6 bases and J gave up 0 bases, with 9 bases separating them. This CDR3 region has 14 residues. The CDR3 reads CASKEGPTNEKLFF. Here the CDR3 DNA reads TGCGCCAGCAAGGAGGGACCAACTAATGAAAAACTGTTTTTT.

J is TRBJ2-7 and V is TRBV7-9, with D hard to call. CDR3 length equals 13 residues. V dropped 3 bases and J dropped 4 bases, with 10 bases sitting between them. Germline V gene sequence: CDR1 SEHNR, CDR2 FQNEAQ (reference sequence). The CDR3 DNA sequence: TGTGCCAGCAGCTTCCAGGTACCGTACGAGCAGTACTTC. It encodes CASSFQVPYEQYF.

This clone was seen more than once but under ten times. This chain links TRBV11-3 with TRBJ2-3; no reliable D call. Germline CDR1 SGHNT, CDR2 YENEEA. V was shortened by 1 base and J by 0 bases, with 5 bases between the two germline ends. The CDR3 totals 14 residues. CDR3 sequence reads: CASSLGVSTDTQYF. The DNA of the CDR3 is TGTGCCAGCAGCTTAGGTGTTAGCACAGATACGCAGTATTTT.

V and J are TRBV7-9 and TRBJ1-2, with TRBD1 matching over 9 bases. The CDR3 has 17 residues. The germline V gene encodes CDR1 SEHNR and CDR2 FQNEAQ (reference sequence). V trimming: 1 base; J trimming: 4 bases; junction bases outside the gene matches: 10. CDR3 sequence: CASSLEGTGSSLYGYTF. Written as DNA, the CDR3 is TGTGCCAGCAGCTTAGAAGGGACAGGGTCTTCCCTCTATGGCTACACCTTC.

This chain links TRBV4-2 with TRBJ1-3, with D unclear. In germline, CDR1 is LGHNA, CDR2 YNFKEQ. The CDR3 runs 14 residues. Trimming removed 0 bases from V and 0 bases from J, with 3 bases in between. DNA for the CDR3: TGTGCCAGCAGCCAAGACCCCTCTGGAAACACCATATATTTT. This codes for CASSQDPSGNTIYF.